This entry lists 25 T cell receptor beta chains sequenced from one sample in a study of T cell responses to AZD1222 COVID-19 vaccine. Produced via immunoSEQ multiplex PCR; TCRdb's table is partial and in-frame only. The sample lists around 72,000 clones, 75% to 85% occurring once. Sample: peripheral blood, taken on day 0 of AZD1222 vaccination. The receptor set was obtained from an adult in good health.

This sequence joins TRBV15 and TRBJ1-6, with 10 bases identical to TRBD1. Germline CDR1 and CDR2: LNHNV and YYDKDF (reference sequence). The CDR3 has 16 amino acids. V trimming: 0 bases; J trimming: 6 bases; junction bases outside the gene matches: 2. The CDR3 region has the DNA TGTGCCACCAGCAGAGACAGGACAGGGGGTAATTCACCCCTCCACTTT. Amino acid sequence: CATSRDRTGGNSPLHF.

J is TRBJ2-2 and V is TRBV11-3, with 9 nucleotides matching TRBD1. The germline V gene encodes CDR1 SGHNT and CDR2 YENEEA. CDR3 length equals 16 residues. V shed 4 bases and J 6 bases; nucleotides not matched to a gene: 9. Here the CDR3 reads CASSSKGTGRAGELFF. CDR3 nucleotides: TGTGCCAGCAGCTCGAAGGGGACAGGGAGGGCCGGGGAGCTGTTTTTT.

The V gene is TRBV20-1, the J gene TRBJ1-1; D gene unclear. CDR3 length: 11 amino acids. CDR1 and CDR2 from the germline V gene are DFQATT and SNEGSKA (reference sequence). The CDR3 here is CSAPGATEAFF. The DNA of the CDR3 is TGCAGCGCCCCGGGAGCCACTGAAGCTTTCTTT.

This chain joins TRBV6-5 and TRBJ2-7, with D possibly matching TRBD2 (5 bases). The CDR3 loop spans 14 amino acids. Trimming shortened V by 10 bases and J by 9 bases, and 25 bases separated the two germline ends. Germline loops: CDR1 MNHEY, CDR2 SVGAGI. CDR3 in DNA: TGTGCCAACCCCGACCGGGGAGTCTGTTTCGGGCAGTACTTC. Its translation is CANPDRGVCFGQYF.

This clone rates as medium-sized. The J gene is TRBJ2-7, the V gene TRBV6-1; D is ambiguous. V lost 5 bases and J lost 3, with 14 bases in between. This CDR3 comprises 14 residues. Per germline, CDR1 MNHNS and CDR2 SASEGT. This CDR3 reads CASSPGPDRYEQYF. The CDR3 nucleotides are TGTGCCAGCAGTCCGGGCCCCGATCGCTACGAGCAGTACTTC.

This clone was observed a handful of times. This chain joins TRBV6-5 and TRBJ1-4; TRBD1 matches at 9 bases. Germline assignment: CDR1 MNHEY and CDR2 SVGAGI. The CDR3 has 14 residues. The junction had 6 bases not matched to a gene; V was cut back by 6 bases and J by 7 bases. CDR3 sequence reads: CASRTGGVGEKLFF. The CDR3 DNA is TGTGCCAGCAGGACAGGGGGAGTAGGTGAAAAACTGTTTTTT.

The chain uses TRBV5-4 and TRBJ2-1; D ambiguous. CDR1 SGHNT and CDR2 YYREEE come from the germline V gene (reference sequence). This CDR3 spans 13 amino acids. V shed 4 bases and J shed 8 bases, with 13 bases lying between them. CDR3 sequence (DNA): TGTGCCAGCAGCCTTGTGAGGTACGATGAGCAGTTCTTC. It encodes CASSLVRYDEQFF.

The rearrangement joins TRBV10-3 to TRBJ1-2; 12 bases fit TRBD1. Germline CDR1 ENHRY, CDR2 SYGVKD. This CDR3 is 16 amino acids long. The V and J ends lost 5 bases and 4 bases, in that order; junction bases with no gene match: 8. DNA of the CDR3: TGTGCCATCAGTCCAACGGGGACAGGGGGCGCCTATGGCTACACCTTC. Its protein product is CAISPTGTGGAYGYTF.

The chain recombines TRBV2 with TRBJ1-4; no reliable D call. V was trimmed by 5 bases and J by 4 bases, leaving 5 bases between them. The CDR3 is 12 amino acids. The germline V gene has CDR1 SNHLY and CDR2 FYNNEI. CDR3 sequence (DNA): TGTGCCAGCAGTTTTAATAATGAAAAACTGTTTTTT. Translated, it gives CASSFNNEKLFF.

The chain combines TRBV21-1 with TRBJ1-5. TRBV21-1 is reported as a pseudogene. This CDR3 contains 14 residues. CDR3 residues: CASSPTPRGQPQHF. The DNA of the CDR3 is TGTGCCAGCAGCCCCACTCCTCGAGGTCAGCCCCAGCATTTT.

The chain has TRBV7-9 and TRBJ1-4, with a tentative D call TRBD1 (5 bases). The CDR3 consists of 14 residues. Germline V CDR1 and CDR2: SEHNR, FQNEAQ (reference sequence). Trimming removed 3 bases at V and 4 bases at J, with 9 bases between. The CDR3 DNA reads TGTGCCAGCAGCTTTGGGGACGGTAATGAAAAACTGTTTTTT. It is translated as CASSFGDGNEKLFF.

The rearrangement uses TRBV6-5 and TRBJ2-5, with no clear D. This CDR3 has 12 residues. Germline CDR1 is MNHEY and CDR2 is SVGAGI. Trimming took off 8 bases at V and 3 bases at J, with 10 bases between the two ends. CDR3 sequence: CASHIIEETQYF. The CDR3 DNA sequence: TGTGCCAGCCACATAATAGAAGAGACCCAGTACTTC.

This chain links TRBV7-8 with TRBJ2-3, with TRBD2 matching over 12 bases. Germline V gene lookup returns CDR1 SGHVS and CDR2 FQNEAQ. V lost 4 bases to trimming and J lost 14 bases; unmatched junction nucleotides: 10. This CDR3 has 14 amino acids. The CDR3: CASSSTSSGGAWYF. The CDR3 bases are TGTGCCAGCAGCTCGACGTCTAGCGGGGGGGCCTGGTATTTT.

The chain has TRBV12-3 or TRBV12-4 and TRBJ2-4; possibly TRBD1 or TRBD2 for D (5 bases each). V lost 3 bases, J lost 7 bases, and 10 bases lay in between. CDR3 size: 13 residues. The CDR3 spells CASSFEGRNIQYF. CDR3 DNA: TGTGCCAGCAGTTTTGAGGGACGGAACATTCAGTACTTC.

CDR3 protein: CASSQDVGRGRSGYTF. In DNA form, the CDR3 reads TGCGCCAGCAGCCAAGACGTGGGTCGCGGGAGATCCGGCTACACCTTC. This chain connects TRBV4-3 to TRBJ1-2, with D unclear. The germline gives CDR1 LGHNA, CDR2 YSLEER. This CDR3 region has 16 residues. V shed 0 bases and J shed 8 bases, with 19 bases lying between them.

This chain links TRBV3-1 (or the pseudogene TRBV3-2) with TRBJ2-7, with 7 positions matching TRBD1. The J segment lost 6 bases and the V segment lost 6 bases, leaving 8 bases of the junction unmatched. Germline assignment: CDR1 LGHDT and CDR2 YNNKEL (reference sequence). This CDR3 is 13 amino acids long. This chain's CDR3 is CASRPGGNSEQYF. CDR3 bases: TGTGCCAGCAGACCAGGGGGTAATAGCGAGCAGTACTTC.

The rearrangement links TRBV5-1 to TRBJ1-1; the D is unclear. The CDR3 is 12 amino acids. The V end lost 4 bases, the J end lost 3 bases, and 7 bases lay between the germline ends. Germline V CDR1 and CDR2: SGHRS, YFSETQ. CDR3 DNA: TGCGCCAGCAGCGCCGGGTACACTGAAGCTTTCTTT. Protein product: CASSAGYTEAFF.

This chain uses TRBV7-2 with TRBJ2-5; 9 bases match TRBD2. Germline CDR1 reads SGHTA; CDR2 reads FQGNSA. The CDR3 is made up of 17 amino acids. J was trimmed by 5 bases and V by 1 base; bases with no gene match: 11. In nucleotides, the CDR3 is TGTGCCAGCAGCTTAGGGGCCGGTAGCGGGGGTACGGAGACCCAGTACTTC. The encoded protein is CASSLGAGSGGTETQYF.

The CDR3 sequence: CASSLFPILRIGTGNSPLHF. CDR3 coding DNA: TGCGCCAGCAGCTTGTTTCCTATACTCCGTATCGGGACAGGGAATTCACCCCTCCACTTT. The genes are TRBV5-1 and TRBJ1-6, with 9 bases fitting TRBD1. The length of the CDR3 is 20 residues. The J segment lost 7 bases and the V segment lost 1 base, leaving 18 bases of the junction unmatched. Germline V gene lookup returns CDR1 SGHRS and CDR2 YFSETQ.

The rearrangement uses TRBV7-3 and TRBJ1-5; possible D gene TRBD1, 6 bases. There are 13 residues in the CDR3. Germline V gene sequence: CDR1 SGHTA, CDR2 FQGTGA. Trimming removed 5 bases from V and 8 bases from J, with 13 bases in between. Written as DNA, the CDR3 is TGTGCCAGCAGCCAGGGGCCCGGGGAGCCCCAGCATTTT. This translates into CASSQGPGEPQHF.

J is TRBJ1-3 and V is TRBV19; the D is unclear. CDR1 LNHDA and CDR2 SQIVND come from the germline V gene (reference sequence). V was shortened by 8 bases and J by 2 bases, with 13 bases between the two germline ends. CDR3 length: 14 residues. The CDR3 reads CASPLVVTGNTIYF. CDR3 nucleotides: TGTGCCAGTCCTTTGGTGGTAACTGGAAACACCATATATTTT. The full variable domain, with the rest looked up from reference TRBV19 and TRBJ1-3, is DGGITQSPKYLFRKEGQNVTLSCEQNLNHDAMYWYRQDPGQGLRLIYYSQIVNDFQKGDIAEGYSVSREKKESFPLTVTSAQKNPTAFYLCASPLVVTGNTIYFGEGSWLTVV.

CDR3 residues: CSAPGPYEQYF. The CDR3 nucleotides are TGCAGTGCCCCTGGCCCCTACGAGCAGTACTTC. The rearrangement uses TRBV20-1 and TRBJ2-7, with D unclear. The V gene lost 6 bases and the J gene lost 2 bases, with 8 bases spanning the gap. From germline, CDR1 is DFQATT and CDR2 SNEGSKA (reference sequence). The CDR3 spans 11 residues.

The J gene is TRBJ2-3, the V gene TRBV27; D gene ambiguous. V was trimmed by 1 base and J by 11 bases, leaving 10 bases between them. CDR3 length: 12 amino acids. Germline loops: CDR1 MNHEY, CDR2 SMNVEV (reference sequence). The CDR3 here is CASSLLGFEQYF. CDR3 bases: TGTGCCAGCAGTTTATTGGGTTTCGAGCAGTATTTT.

The V call is TRBV5-1, the J call TRBJ1-3, with 10 bases lining up with TRBD1. Unmatched junction bases numbered 1, after V lost 4 bases and J lost 0 bases. Germline V gene lookup returns CDR1 SGHRS and CDR2 YFSETQ. The CDR3 is 15 amino acids. CDR3 sequence (DNA): TGCGCCAGCAGCGGGACAGGGGACTCTGGAAACACCATATATTTT. Translated: CASSGTGDSGNTIYF.

The chain is built from TRBV7-2 and TRBJ1-5, with 7 bases fitting TRBD1. Trimming removed 2 bases from V and 5 bases from J; junction bases left unmatched: 15. Germline CDR1 reads SGHTA; CDR2 reads FQGNSA. CDR3 length equals 18 residues. The CDR3 region has the DNA TGTGCCAGCAGCTTAACCGACAGGGTAATCTTGGGGGATCAGCCCCAGCATTTT. This translates into CASSLTDRVILGDQPQHF.